These 23 T cell receptor beta chains share one sample of origin, sequenced in a study of OX40 agonist ivuxolimab in advanced cancers. This table comes from immunoSEQ multiplex PCR, and its TCRdb copy is limited to in-frame clones, with some not included. The sample lists about 45,000 clones, about 90% seen once, with 1.1% in the top ten. Here the sequenced sample was CD4+ or CD8+ T cells sorted from blood, taken in a trial of the OX40 agonist ivuxolimab. These receptors were taken from an adult with an advanced solid tumor such as melanoma, head and neck, liver or kidney cancer.

The CDR3 nucleotides read TGTGCCAGCTCACCGGGACAGGGGGCCTACGAGCAGTACTTC. It codes for CASSPGQGAYEQYF. The gene calls are TRBV18 and TRBJ2-7, with TRBD1 identical over 11 bases. CDR3 length: 14 residues. CDR1 and CDR2 from the germline V gene are KGHSH and LQKENI. V was clipped by 3 bases and J by 2 bases; unmatched bases: 0.

A single count supports this clone. CDR3 coding DNA: TGTGCCAGCAGAGAGGGGGAGACCCAGTACTTC. Amino acids: CASREGETQYF. The V call is TRBV7-9, the J call TRBJ2-5, with D tentatively TRBD1 or TRBD2 (5 bases each). Germline V gene sequence: CDR1 SEHNR, CDR2 FQNEAQ (reference sequence). Trimming cost V 6 bases and J 5 bases, with 7 bases left between them. This CDR3 spans 11 amino acids.

The chain uses TRBV7-9 and TRBJ1-1; D remains unclear. The CDR3 is 11 amino acids. Trimming removed 5 bases at V and 5 bases at J, with 6 bases between. The germline V gene encodes CDR1 SEHNR and CDR2 FQNEAQ (reference sequence). CDR3 in DNA: TGTGCCAGCAGCCCGGGGACTGAAGCTTTCTTT. It specifies CASSPGTEAFF.

This chain connects TRBV28 to TRBJ2-7; no firm D call. The CDR3 covers 12 residues. Trimming shortened V by 3 bases and J by 7 bases, and 10 bases separated the two germline ends. Germline V gene sequence: CDR1 MDHEN, CDR2 SYDVKM. The CDR3 DNA is TGTGCCAGCAGTTTCCAGCGTTGGGAGCAGTACTTC. It specifies CASSFQRWEQYF.

This sequence joins TRBV28 and TRBJ1-1; D gene ambiguous. The CDR3 consists of 12 residues. Per the germline V gene, CDR1 is MDHEN and CDR2 is SYDVKM. In DNA form, the CDR3 reads TGTGCGGTGACGGGAGCGGGGACTGAAGCTTTCTTT. Translating gives CAVTGAGTEAFF. Full variable domain (missing parts from reference TRBV28 and TRBJ1-1): DVKVTQSSRYLVKRTGEKVFLECVQDMDHENMFWYRQDPGLGLRLIYFSYDVKMKEKGDIPEGYSVSREKKERFSLILESASTNQTSMYLCAVTGAGTEAFFGQGTRLTVV.

The V and J genes are TRBV28 and TRBJ1-1; D is unresolved. The CDR3 spans 13 residues. V lost 3 bases and J lost 6, with 11 bases in between. Germline-derived CDR1 and CDR2 are MDHEN and SYDVKM. CDR3 sequence (DNA): TGTGCCAGCAGTTTCCCTGCGGGCCCTGAAGCTTTCTTT. Translating it yields CASSFPAGPEAFF.

The sample holds one count of this clone. The rearrangement uses TRBV7-2 and TRBJ1-1; D is undetermined. Germline CDR1 SGHTA, CDR2 FQGNSA. V lost 6 bases to trimming and J lost 3 bases, with 14 bases between them. The CDR3 totals 14 residues. This chain's CDR3 is CASRLGTPDTEAFF. CDR3 DNA sequence: TGTGCCAGCAGACTAGGCACGCCGGACACTGAAGCTTTCTTT.

This chain connects TRBV9 to TRBJ2-3; tentatively, D is TRBD1 (6 bases). Trimming took 5 bases from V and 0 from J, leaving 10 bases between them. Germline CDR1 and CDR2: SGDLS and YYNGEE. This CDR3 has 14 residues. CDR3 sequence: CASRGGLSTDTQYF. The CDR3 bases are TGTGCCAGCAGAGGGGGTCTCAGCACAGATACGCAGTATTTT.

J is TRBJ2-7 and V is TRBV10-3, with D perhaps TRBD2 (7 bases). Trimming stripped 0 bases from V and 0 bases from J, with 18 bases between. Germline V lookup: CDR1 ENHRY, CDR2 SYGVKD. CDR3 length equals 18 residues. The CDR3 spells CAISESTPGGISSYEQYF. The CDR3 DNA follows: TGTGCCATCAGTGAGTCGACTCCGGGGGGCATTTCCTCCTACGAGCAGTACTTC.

The CDR3 sequence: CASLGGTVYGYTF. The CDR3 DNA sequence: TGTGCCAGCCTGGGGGGTACTGTCTATGGCTACACCTTC. V is TRBV28 and J is TRBJ1-2; D is perhaps TRBD1 (5 bases). The V end was cut by 8 bases, the J end by 4 bases, with 14 bases between. Germline CDR1 MDHEN, CDR2 SYDVKM. This CDR3 region has 13 residues.

The rearrangement joins TRBV18 to TRBJ1-3, with D perhaps TRBD1 (6 bases). CDR1 KGHSH and CDR2 LQKENI come from the germline V gene. The germline V and J ends were trimmed by 6 bases and 5 bases, with 14 bases remaining between them. This CDR3 has 14 amino acids. The CDR3 DNA sequence: TGTGCCAGCTCTCCCGGGGACAACAGAAACACCATATATTTT. It specifies CASSPGDNRNTIYF.

The rearrangement links TRBV6-1 to TRBJ2-1; tentatively, D is TRBD1 (5 bases). Trimming stripped 6 bases from V and 7 bases from J, with 10 bases between. In germline, CDR1 is MNHNS, CDR2 SASEGT. The CDR3 covers 12 residues. This CDR3 reads CASRNQGNEQFF. The CDR3 bases are TGTGCCAGCAGGAATCAGGGAAATGAGCAGTTCTTC.

This clone was counted a few times. The CDR3 region has the DNA TGTGCCAGCAGCCGCCCGGTGACCGGGACAGGGAACACTGAAGCTTTCTTT. This codes for CASSRPVTGTGNTEAFF. This sequence joins TRBV14 and TRBJ1-1; 8 bases fit TRBD1. V shed 4 bases and J 1 base; nucleotides not matched to a gene: 11. The CDR3 loop spans 17 amino acids. Germline values: CDR1 SGHDN, CDR2 FVKESK.

The chain recombines TRBV7-2 with TRBJ2-3; D is possibly TRBD2 (7 bases). The CDR3 runs to 15 residues. Germline CDR1 SGHTA, CDR2 FQGNSA. Deletions cut 5 bases from V and 1 base from J, with 13 bases between. The CDR3 bases are TGTGCCAGCAGCATACAGGGAGGGGGCACAGATACGCAGTATTTT. The encoded protein is CASSIQGGGTDTQYF.

This rearrangement joins TRBV28 to TRBJ2-7; possible D gene TRBD2, 5 bases. V was cut by 7 bases and J by 4 bases, with 11 bases left in between. The CDR3 contains 12 residues. Germline CDR1 MDHEN, CDR2 SYDVKM. The CDR3 loop reads CASNELDYEQYF. CDR3 coding DNA: TGTGCCAGCAACGAACTAGATTACGAGCAGTACTTC.

This chain links TRBV9 with TRBJ2-7, with a weak D call TRBD2 (6 bases). The CDR3 sequence is 16 residues long. The ends were cut back, 0 bases at V and 6 bases at J, with 19 bases in the middle. In germline, CDR1 is SGDLS, CDR2 YYNGEE. The CDR3 nucleotides read TGTGCCAGCAGCGTAGACCCCGTTGGACCTAGCGCCGAGCAGTACTTC. This gives the protein CASSVDPVGPSAEQYF.

The table lists this clone with a count of one. This chain uses TRBV4-3 with TRBJ2-7; D is possibly TRBD1 (6 bases). Per germline, CDR1 LGHNA and CDR2 YSLEER. The CDR3 is made up of 14 amino acids. With 6 bases removed from V and 4 bases from J, the gap between germline ends came to 16 bases. As DNA, the CDR3 is TGCGCCAGCAGTCACCAACAGGGAAAGTACGAGCAGTACTTC. Its protein is CASSHQQGKYEQYF.

A single count supports this clone. The J gene is TRBJ2-6, the V gene TRBV28; D ambiguous. There are 11 residues in the CDR3. The ends were cut back, 8 bases at V and 11 bases at J, with 10 bases in the middle. Germline-derived CDR1 and CDR2 are MDHEN and SYDVKM. CDR3 sequence: CASRSYDVLTF. The CDR3 DNA is TGTGCCAGCCGGAGTTACGACGTCCTGACTTTC. Variable domain in full (rest from reference TRBV28 and TRBJ2-6): DVKVTQSSRYLVKRTGEKVFLECVQDMDHENMFWYRQDPGLGLRLIYFSYDVKMKEKGDIPEGYSVSREKKERFSLILESASTNQTSMYLCASRSYDVLTFGAGSRLTVL.

The chain combines TRBV19 with TRBJ2-5; 7 bases agree with TRBD1. V trimming: 7 bases; J trimming: 4 bases; junction bases outside the gene matches: 12. CDR3 size: 15 residues. In germline, CDR1 is LNHDA, CDR2 SQIVND (reference sequence). CDR3 sequence reads: CASKHPRGGPETQYF. CDR3 nucleotide sequence: TGTGCCAGTAAGCACCCTCGAGGGGGCCCAGAGACCCAGTACTTC. Full variable domain (rest looked up from reference TRBV19 and TRBJ2-5): DGGITQSPKYLFRKEGQNVTLSCEQNLNHDAMYWYRQDPGQGLRLIYYSQIVNDFQKGDIAEGYSVSREKKESFPLTVTSAQKNPTAFYLCASKHPRGGPETQYFGPGTRLLVL.

The chain combines TRBV7-3 with TRBJ2-7; D uncertain. The CDR3 is made up of 13 amino acids. The ends were cut back, 5 bases at V and 2 bases at J, with 10 bases in the middle. Germline V gene lookup returns CDR1 SGHTA and CDR2 FQGTGA. The CDR3 DNA follows: TGTGCCAGCAGCGCTTCACCAACCTACGAGCAGTACTTC. Protein product: CASSASPTYEQYF.

The chain uses TRBV7-2 and TRBJ2-5; D ambiguous. Germline V gene data show CDR1 as SGHTA and CDR2 as FQGNSA. V lost 5 bases to trimming and J lost 2 bases, with 12 bases between them. This CDR3 comprises 14 residues. CDR3 sequence: CASSPGVQQETQYF. CDR3 coding DNA: TGTGCCAGCAGCCCCGGAGTCCAACAAGAGACCCAGTACTTC.

The rearrangement joins TRBV6-5 to TRBJ1-4; D call uncertain. Trimming removed 5 bases at V and 6 bases at J, with 16 bases between. Germline CDR1 MNHEY, CDR2 SVGAGI. The CDR3 has 15 amino acids. CDR3 region: CASSKSGGRDEKLFF. The CDR3 coding sequence is TGTGCCAGCAGTAAGAGCGGAGGGCGGGATGAAAAACTGTTTTTT.

This clone has just a few counts. J is TRBJ1-1 and V is TRBV6-1; D is undetermined. Trimming removed 4 bases from V and 4 bases from J, with 7 bases in between. Germline CDR1 MNHNS, CDR2 SASEGT. The CDR3 is 12 amino acids. CDR3 region: CASSVRGTEAFF. The CDR3 nucleotides read TGTGCCAGCAGTGTGCGCGGCACTGAAGCTTTCTTT.